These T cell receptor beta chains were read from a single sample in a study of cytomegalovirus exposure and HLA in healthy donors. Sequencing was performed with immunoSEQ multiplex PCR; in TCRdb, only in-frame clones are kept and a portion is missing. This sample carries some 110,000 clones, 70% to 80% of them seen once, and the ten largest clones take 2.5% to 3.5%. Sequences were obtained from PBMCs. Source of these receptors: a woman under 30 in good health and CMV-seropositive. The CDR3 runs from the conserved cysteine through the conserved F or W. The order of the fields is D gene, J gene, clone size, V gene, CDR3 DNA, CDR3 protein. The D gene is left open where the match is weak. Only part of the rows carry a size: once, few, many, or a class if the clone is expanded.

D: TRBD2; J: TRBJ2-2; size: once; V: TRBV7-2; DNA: TGTGCCAGCAGCTTACTAATAAGCCGGGGAGGGTTGAGGACCGGGGAGCTGTTTTTT; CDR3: CASSLLISRGGLRTGELFF
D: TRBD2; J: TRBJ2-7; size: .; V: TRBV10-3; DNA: TGTGCCATCACTTCGACTAGCGGGAAAACCTACGAGCAGTACTTC; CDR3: CAITSTSGKTYEQYF
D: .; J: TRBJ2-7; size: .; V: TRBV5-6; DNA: TGTGCCAGCAATCTGCGGGCCTACGAGCAGTACTTC; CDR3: CASNLRAYEQYF
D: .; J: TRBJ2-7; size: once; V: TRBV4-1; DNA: TGCGCCAGCAGCCAAGATACCAGGGACTACGAGCAGTACTTC; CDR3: CASSQDTRDYEQYF
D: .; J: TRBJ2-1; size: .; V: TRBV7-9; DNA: TGTGCCAGCAGCCTCATACGGAGGGCCTACAATGAGCAGTTCTTC; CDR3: CASSLIRRAYNEQFF
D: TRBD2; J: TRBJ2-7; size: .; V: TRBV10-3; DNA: TGTGCCCTCACCGGACTAGCGGGAGGGTCAGAGCAGTACTTC; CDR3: CALTGLAGGSEQYF
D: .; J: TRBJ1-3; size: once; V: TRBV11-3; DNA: TGTGCCAGCAGCTTAAGCCCGGGAAACACCATATATTTT; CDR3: CASSLSPGNTIYF
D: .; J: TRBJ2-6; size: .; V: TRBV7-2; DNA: TGTGCCAGCAGCTTAGCGCTCCCGGGGACTTCTGGGGCCAACGTCCTGACTTTC; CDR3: CASSLALPGTSGANVLTF
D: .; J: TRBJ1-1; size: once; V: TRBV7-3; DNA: TGTGCCAGCAGCTTAGGAAGAAACAGGAACACTGAAGCTTTCTTT; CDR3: CASSLGRNRNTEAFF
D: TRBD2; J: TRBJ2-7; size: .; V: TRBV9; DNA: TGTGCCAGCAGCGTAGAACCGAGCGGGGGCTCCTACGAGCAGTACTTC; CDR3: CASSVEPSGGSYEQYF
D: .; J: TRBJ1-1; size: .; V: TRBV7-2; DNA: TGTGCCAGCAGCCTTCTGAGTGAAGCTTTCTTT; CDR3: CASSLLSEAFF
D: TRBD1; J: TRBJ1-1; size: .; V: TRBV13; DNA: TGTGCCAGCAGGGAACAGGGGGACGGCACTGAAGCTTTCTTT; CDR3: CASREQGDGTEAFF
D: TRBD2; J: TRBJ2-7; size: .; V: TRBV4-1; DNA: TGCGCCAGCAGCCTTAGCGGGAGTATACCCTTAACCTACGAGCAGTACTTC; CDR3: CASSLSGSIPLTYEQYF
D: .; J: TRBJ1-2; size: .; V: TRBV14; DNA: TGTGCCAGCAGCCAACAGGATTACTATGGCTACACCTTC; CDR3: CASSQQDYYGYTF
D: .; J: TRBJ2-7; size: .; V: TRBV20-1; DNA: TGCAGTGCTAAGCTCGTGAGGGAGCAGTACTTC; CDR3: CSAKLVREQYF
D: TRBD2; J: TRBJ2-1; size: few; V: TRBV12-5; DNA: TGTGCTAGTGGTTTGGGGACTAGCGGGAGCCATGAGCAGTTCTTC; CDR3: CASGLGTSGSHEQFF
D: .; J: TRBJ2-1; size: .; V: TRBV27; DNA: TGTGCCAGCAGTTCAGCTAGCTATGAGCAGTTCTTC; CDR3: CASSSASYEQFF
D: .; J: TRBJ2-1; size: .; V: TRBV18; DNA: TGTGCCAGCTCACCAGCTACGGGAGCCTTTGAAGATGAGCAGTTCTTC; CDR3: CASSPATGAFEDEQFF
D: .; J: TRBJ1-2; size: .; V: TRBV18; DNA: TGTGCCAGCTCACCCGTCTCGGGGAACTATGGCTACACCTTC; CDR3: CASSPVSGNYGYTF
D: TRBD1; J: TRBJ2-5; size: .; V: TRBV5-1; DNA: TGCGCCAGCAGCCCCAACTACAGGGGGTTGAGCGAGACCCAGTACTTC; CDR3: CASSPNYRGLSETQYF
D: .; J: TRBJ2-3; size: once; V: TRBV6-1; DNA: TGTGCCAGCAGTGGTAGCGGTTTTCGCACAGATACGCAGTATTTT; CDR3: CASSGSGFRTDTQYF
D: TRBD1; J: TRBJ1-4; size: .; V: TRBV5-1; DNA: TGCGCCAGCAGCCAATCCGGGACAGGGTCGTCGGAAAAACTGTTTTTT; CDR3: CASSQSGTGSSEKLFF
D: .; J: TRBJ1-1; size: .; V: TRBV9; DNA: TGTGCCAGCAGCCCGGGAGGGAGGGGCACTGAAGCTTTCTTT; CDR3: CASSPGGRGTEAFF
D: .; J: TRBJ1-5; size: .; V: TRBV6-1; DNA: TGTGCCAGCATGCCAGGGGTATATAGCAATCAGCCCCAGCATTTT; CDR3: CASMPGVYSNQPQHF
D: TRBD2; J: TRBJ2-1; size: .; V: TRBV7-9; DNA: TGTGCCAGCAGCTTCTCGCAGCGGGAGGGCAATGAGCAGTTCTTC; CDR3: CASSFSQREGNEQFF
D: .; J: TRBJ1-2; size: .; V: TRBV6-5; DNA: TGTGCCAGCAACCAGCGCCGAGCTAACTATGGCTACACCTTC; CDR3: CASNQRRANYGYTF
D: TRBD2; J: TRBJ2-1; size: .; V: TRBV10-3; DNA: TGTGCCATCAGTGCGGGACTAGCAAAACCGAGCTCCTACAATGAGCAGTTCTTC; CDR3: CAISAGLAKPSSYNEQFF
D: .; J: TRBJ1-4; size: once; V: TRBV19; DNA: TGTGCCAGTAGTATCGAGCGCCGGGAAAAACTGTTTTTT; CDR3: CASSIERREKLFF
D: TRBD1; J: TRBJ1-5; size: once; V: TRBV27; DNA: TGTGCCAGGGGACAGGGCAATCAGCCCCAGCATTTT; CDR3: CARGQGNQPQHF
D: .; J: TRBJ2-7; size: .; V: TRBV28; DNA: TGTGCCAGCAGTCTCCGATACCGCACAGGGCCCGAATTTTTCTACGAGCAGTACTTC; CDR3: CASSLRYRTGPEFFYEQYF
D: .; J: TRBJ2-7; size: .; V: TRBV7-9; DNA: TGTGCCAGCAGCTTAATTGGGGGAGGACAGGTCTCCTACGAGCAGTACTTC; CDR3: CASSLIGGGQVSYEQYF
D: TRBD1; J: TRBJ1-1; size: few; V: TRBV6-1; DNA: TGTGCCAGCAGTGAACCGACAGGGTATGTGAACACTGAAGCTTTCTTT; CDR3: CASSEPTGYVNTEAFF
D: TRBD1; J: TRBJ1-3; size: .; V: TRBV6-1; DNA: TGTGCCAGCAGTGCGAAAGACAGGGTATCGGGAAACACCATATATTTT; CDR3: CASSAKDRVSGNTIYF
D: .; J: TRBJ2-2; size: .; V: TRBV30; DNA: TGTGCCTGGGGGCGAGTAGCGAACACCGGGGAGCTGTTTTTT; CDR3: CAWGRVANTGELFF
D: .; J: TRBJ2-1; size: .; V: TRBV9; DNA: TGTGCCAGCAGCCCTACAAAGCGGGACAATGAGCAGTTCTTC; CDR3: CASSPTKRDNEQFF
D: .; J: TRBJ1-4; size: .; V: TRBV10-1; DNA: TGCGCCAGCGGTCCGGGGGAAACTAATGAAAAACTGTTTTTT; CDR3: CASGPGETNEKLFF
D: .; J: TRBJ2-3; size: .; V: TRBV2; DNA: TGTGCCAGCAGGGCAGGGGTCGGCACAGATACGCAGTATTTT; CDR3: CASRAGVGTDTQYF
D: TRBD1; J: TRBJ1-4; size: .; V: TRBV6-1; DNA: TGTGCCAGCCATACCGGGACAGGGGATGAAAAACTGTTTTTT; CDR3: CASHTGTGDEKLFF
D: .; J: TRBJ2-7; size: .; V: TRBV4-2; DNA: TGTGCCAGCAGCCAAGATCCTTACTACGAGCAGTACTTC; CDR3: CASSQDPYYEQYF
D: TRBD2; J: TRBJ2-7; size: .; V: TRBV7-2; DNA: TGTGCCAGCAGCCAGGGACTAGCGGGTTCCTACGAGCAGTACTTC; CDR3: CASSQGLAGSYEQYF
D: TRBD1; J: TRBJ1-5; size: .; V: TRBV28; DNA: TGTGCCAGCAGCCGGACAGGTATTAATCAGCCCCAGCATTTT; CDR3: CASSRTGINQPQHF
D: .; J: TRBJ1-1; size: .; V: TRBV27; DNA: TGTGCCAGCAGTATAGGACAGAACACTGAAGCTTTCTTT; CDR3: CASSIGQNTEAFF
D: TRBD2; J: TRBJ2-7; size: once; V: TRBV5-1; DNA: TGCGCCAGCAGCTTCAGAGCGGGAGGCTCCTACGAGCAGTACTTC; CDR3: CASSFRAGGSYEQYF
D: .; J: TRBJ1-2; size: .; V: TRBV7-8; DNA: TGTGCCAGCAGCCCTGGGTGGGCATCGAACTATGGCTACACCTTC; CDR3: CASSPGWASNYGYTF
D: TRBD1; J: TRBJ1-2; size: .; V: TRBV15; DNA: TGTGCCACCAGCAGCGGACAGGGATATGGCTACACCTTC; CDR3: CATSSGQGYGYTF
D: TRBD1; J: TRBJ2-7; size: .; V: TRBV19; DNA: TGTGCCAGTAGTATCCCCACAGCGACAGGGACCCACGAGCAGTACTTC; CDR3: CASSIPTATGTHEQYF
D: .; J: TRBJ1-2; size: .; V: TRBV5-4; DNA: TGTGCCAGCAGCTTGGTGGACATGGTCTATGGCTACACCTTC; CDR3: CASSLVDMVYGYTF
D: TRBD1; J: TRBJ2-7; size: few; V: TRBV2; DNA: TGTGCCAGCAGTGGACAGGGCTCCGAGCAGTACTTC; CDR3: CASSGQGSEQYF
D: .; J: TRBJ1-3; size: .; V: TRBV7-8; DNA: TGTGCCAGCAGCCCCGACAGGACCTCTGGAAACACCATATATTTT; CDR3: CASSPDRTSGNTIYF
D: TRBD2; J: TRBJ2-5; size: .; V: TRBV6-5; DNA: TGTGCCAGCAGTTACTCATCGGCGGGAGTGGGGGAGACCCAGTACTTC; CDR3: CASSYSSAGVGETQYF
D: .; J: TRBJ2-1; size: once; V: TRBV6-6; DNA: TGTGCCAGCAGCCGAGCGGTGAGCTCCTACAATGAGCAGTTCTTC; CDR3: CASSRAVSSYNEQFF
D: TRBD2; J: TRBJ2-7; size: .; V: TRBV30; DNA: TGTGCCTGGAGAAGACTAGCGGGAAAGACCTACGAGCAGTACTTC; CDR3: CAWRRLAGKTYEQYF
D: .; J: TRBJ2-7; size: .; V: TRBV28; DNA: TGTGCAACAGTGTCCCCCTACGAGCAGTACTTC; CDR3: CATVSPYEQYF
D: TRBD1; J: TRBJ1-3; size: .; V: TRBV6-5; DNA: TGTGCCAGCAGAAGGGACAGGACAGACACCATATATTTT; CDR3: CASRRDRTDTIYF
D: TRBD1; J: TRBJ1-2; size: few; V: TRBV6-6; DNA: TGTGCCAGCACCACAGGGGATGGCTACACCTTC; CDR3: CASTTGDGYTF
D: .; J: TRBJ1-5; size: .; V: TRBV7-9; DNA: TGTGCCAGCAGCCCCCGGGCCGAGGGTCAGCCCCAGCATTTT; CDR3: CASSPRAEGQPQHF
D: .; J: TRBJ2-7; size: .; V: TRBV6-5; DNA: TGTGCCAGCAGTTTTGGTCCCTACGAGCAGTACTTC; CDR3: CASSFGPYEQYF
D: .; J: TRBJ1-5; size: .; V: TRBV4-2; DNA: TGTGCCAGCAGCCAAGGGGGGCAGGGAAGACAGCCCCAGCATTTT; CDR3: CASSQGGQGRQPQHF
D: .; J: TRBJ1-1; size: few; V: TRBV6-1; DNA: TGTGCCAGCAGGCCGTCAGTAATCACTGAAGCTTTCTTT; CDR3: CASRPSVITEAFF